This TCR beta chain originates from a study of Graves' ophthalmopathy and Graves' hyperthyroidism. Study-level background: Blood was drawn at initial diagnosis, before any treatment.

Concerning this clonotype: The target antigen is unknown.

Trimming cost V 5 bases and J 7 bases; bases outside gene matches: 4. The germline CDR1 and CDR2 sequences are SGHAT and FQDESV (reference sequence). The CDR3 runs to 12 residues. Each diagnosis was determined on the basis of clinical symptoms, serum thyroxine, TRAb, thyroid ultrasound and orbital computed tomography. Someone took the PBMCs out of around 10 ml of fresh peripheral blood. RNA transcripts were the template, and TCR beta CDR3 regions were amplified from them. Scientists carried out first-round RT-PCR using HTBI primers and then a second-round multiplex PCR. TCRdb independently ran MiXCR on the multiplex PCR reads; one entry per CDR3 protein. The sample includes 650,000 to 800,000 distinct CDR3 sequences, about 41% of them seen just once. Study conclusions and caveats: Most thyroid-expanded clonotypes exceeding 0.001 frequency were also found in blood.

This TCR was recovered from an adult man with Graves' ophthalmopathy. The sequenced material came from peripheral blood. The chain employs TRBV11-1 and TRBJ1-2; 7 bases are shared with TRBD1. The CDR3 nucleotides read TGTGCCAGCAGCGGACCAGGGGGTGGCTACACCTTC. Translated, it gives CASSGPGGGYTF.